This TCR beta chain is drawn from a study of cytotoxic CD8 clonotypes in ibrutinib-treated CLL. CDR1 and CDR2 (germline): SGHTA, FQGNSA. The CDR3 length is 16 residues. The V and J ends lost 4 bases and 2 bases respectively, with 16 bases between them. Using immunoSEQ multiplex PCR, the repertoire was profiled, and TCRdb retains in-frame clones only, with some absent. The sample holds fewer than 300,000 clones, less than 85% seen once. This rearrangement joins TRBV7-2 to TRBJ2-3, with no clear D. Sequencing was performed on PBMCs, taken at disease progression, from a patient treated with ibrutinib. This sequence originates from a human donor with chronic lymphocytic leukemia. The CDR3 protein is CASSSPERYFTDTQYF. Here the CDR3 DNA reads TGTGCCAGCAGCTCCCCCGAGCGATATTTCACAGATACGCAGTATTTT.